Listed below are T cell receptor beta chains from one sample, sequenced in a study of blood T cell repertoires in COVID-19. Sequenced by immunoSEQ multiplex PCR; TCRdb stores in-frame clones only, minus some. The table lists around 280,000 clones, around 90% of them singletons. The sequenced sample was PBMCs or T cells enriched from blood (not recorded which). The receptor source for this set is a woman between 18 and 30 years old with acute COVID-19. CDR3s include the opening cysteine and the closing phenylalanine or tryptophan. Fields, in order: clone size, V gene, J gene, CDR3 protein. Size values are once, few and many counts, or a class for expanded clones, and some rows have none.

abundance: NA; v_gene: TRBV3-1/TRBV3-2; j_gene: TRBJ2-7; CDR3aa: CASSQDPLPLEAFERYEQYF
abundance: NA; v_gene: TRBV9; j_gene: TRBJ2-4; CDR3aa: CASSSGRDSKNIQYF
abundance: NA; v_gene: TRBV5-1; j_gene: TRBJ1-1; CDR3aa: CASNRLDRNTEAFF
abundance: NA; v_gene: TRBV6-1; j_gene: TRBJ2-4; CDR3aa: CASSEVGGANTKNIQYF
abundance: NA; v_gene: TRBV12-3/TRBV12-4; j_gene: TRBJ1-1; CDR3aa: CASIQFGGEEAFF
abundance: NA; v_gene: TRBV5-1; j_gene: TRBJ2-6; CDR3aa: CASRVSSGANVLTF
abundance: NA; v_gene: TRBV19; j_gene: TRBJ2-5; CDR3aa: CASSIDGDRIETQYF
abundance: NA; v_gene: TRBV30; j_gene: TRBJ2-2; CDR3aa: CASRPGQRNTGELFF
abundance: few; v_gene: TRBV6-2/TRBV6-3; j_gene: TRBJ1-5; CDR3aa: CASSTGQLTSNQPQHF
abundance: NA; v_gene: TRBV28; j_gene: TRBJ2-7; CDR3aa: CASSLRTGGAVEQYF
abundance: NA; v_gene: TRBV19; j_gene: TRBJ1-6; CDR3aa: CASNIVSNSPLHF
abundance: NA; v_gene: TRBV3-1/TRBV3-2; j_gene: TRBJ2-2; CDR3aa: CASSPTRTPTGELFF
abundance: NA; v_gene: TRBV20-1; j_gene: TRBJ2-7; CDR3aa: CSASPGGGDEQYF
abundance: NA; v_gene: TRBV28; j_gene: TRBJ1-3; CDR3aa: CASSKRMGTSGNTIYF
abundance: NA; v_gene: TRBV18; j_gene: TRBJ1-4; CDR3aa: CASSPSQGRSEKLFF
abundance: NA; v_gene: TRBV19; j_gene: TRBJ1-3; CDR3aa: CASSIARTPGNTIYF
abundance: NA; v_gene: TRBV20-1; j_gene: TRBJ2-7; CDR3aa: CSAPRGVQRVF
abundance: NA; v_gene: TRBV29-1; j_gene: TRBJ2-3; CDR3aa: CSVVLAGTDTQYF
abundance: NA; v_gene: TRBV7-9; j_gene: TRBJ2-5; CDR3aa: CASSGLAGAVETQYF
abundance: NA; v_gene: TRBV6-5; j_gene: TRBJ2-7; CDR3aa: CASSYMGLEVNEQYF